Following are 24 T cell receptor beta chains from one sample sequenced in a study of low-dose radiotherapy and immunotherapy resistance in tumors. First-strand cDNA used TRAV- and TRBV-specific primers, covering alpha and beta chains. TCRs underwent 20 PCR cycles of amplification with a constant-region primer and V-primer adapter. One entry per CDR3 protein, called by TCRdb with MiXCR from the reads. The sample has around 18,000 distinct CDR3 sequences; less than 85% are singletons. These receptors all come from a human donor with advanced metastatic prostate, ovarian, gallbladder or colorectal cancer (not recorded which). This table probably holds off-target reads from a library built for another chain.

This CDR3 is CASSPWGQTTTNEKLFF. CDR3 DNA sequence: TGTGCCAGCAGCCCCTGGGGCCAGACCACAACTAATGAAAAACTGTTTTTT. J is TRBJ1-4 and V is TRBV28, with D tentatively TRBD1 (5 bases). V was cut by 6 bases and J by 0 bases, with 17 bases left in between. The CDR3 spans 17 residues. The germline CDR1 and CDR2 sequences are MDHEN and SYDVKM.

The chain uses TRBV6-2 or TRBV6-3 and TRBJ1-4, with D perhaps matching TRBD1 (5 bases). The CDR3 is 15 residues long. Germline lookup yields CDR1 MNHEY and CDR2 SVGEGT. V gave up 7 bases and J gave up 2 bases, with 14 bases separating them. The CDR3 is CASNRRRETNEKLFF. DNA of the CDR3: TGTGCCAGCAACCGCCGCAGGGAGACTAATGAAAAACTGTTTTTT.

This chain uses TRBV10-3 with TRBJ1-5; 7 nucleotides agree with TRBD1. The ends lost 10 bases at V and 5 bases at J; junction bases unmatched: 11. CDR3 length: 14 residues. Germline V gene lookup returns CDR1 ENHRY and CDR2 SYGVKD. This chain's CDR3 is CATVGGRGDQPQHF. CDR3 bases: TGTGCCACTGTTGGTGGCAGGGGGGATCAGCCCCAGCATTTT.

This chain uses TRBV20-1 with TRBJ1-1, with D perhaps TRBD1 (6 bases). Trimming removed 5 bases from V and 7 bases from J, with 23 bases in between. The CDR3 totals 15 residues. The germline gives CDR1 DFQATT, CDR2 SNEGSKA (reference sequence). The CDR3 is CSAWGAQGVWGEAFF. DNA of the CDR3: TGCAGTGCTTGGGGGGCGCAAGGGGTTTGGGGTGAAGCTTTCTTT.

The chain joins TRBV9 to TRBJ2-2; D possibly corresponds to TRBD1 (5 bases). Germline values: CDR1 SGDLS, CDR2 YYNGEE. V dropped 3 bases and J dropped 1 base, with 16 bases sitting between them. The CDR3 contains 17 residues. The CDR3 spells CASSEQPRQKNTGELFF. The CDR3 region has the DNA TGTGCCAGCAGCGAGCAACCCCGACAGAAGAACACCGGGGAGCTGTTTTTT.

With respect to this clonotype: A read error may produce the germline difference seen at one junction end. J is TRBJ2-2 and V is TRBV12-3 or TRBV12-4, with a possible D match to TRBD2 (5 bases). CDR3 length equals 14 residues. The CDR3 bases are TGTGCCAGCCAGTGGACTGGGAACACCGGGGAGCTGCTTTTT. It yields the protein CASQWTGNTGELLF.

This chain uses TRBV18 with TRBJ2-2; D is possibly TRBD1 or TRBD2 (6 bases each). The V gene lost 6 bases and the J gene lost 2 bases, with 13 bases spanning the gap. Germline V gene sequence: CDR1 KGHSH, CDR2 LQKENI. The CDR3 has 15 residues. For the CDR3, the DNA is TGTGCCAGCTCGGCGGGACACCAAAACACCGGGGAGCTGTTTTTT. Amino acid sequence: CASSAGHQNTGELFF.

This clonotype has more than one count but fewer than ten. This chain uses TRBV28 with TRBJ2-2, with D maybe TRBD2 (6 bases). Germline lookup yields CDR1 MDHEN and CDR2 SYDVKM. This CDR3 is 14 amino acids long. Deletions cut 10 bases from V and 1 base from J, with 13 bases between. Written as DNA, the CDR3 is TGTGCCACCAACGGGGGACTGAACACCGGGGAGCTGTTTTTT. Translated, it gives CATNGGLNTGELFF. The full variable domain, in which reference TRBV28 and TRBJ2-2 provide the parts outside the CDR3, is DVKVTQSSRYLVKRTGEKVFLECVQDMDHENMFWYRQDPGLGLRLIYFSYDVKMKEKGDIPEGYSVSREKKERFSLILESASTNQTSMYLCATNGGLNTGELFFGEGSRLTVL.

This rearrangement joins TRBV28 to TRBJ1-5, with D perhaps TRBD1 (6 bases). The CDR3 length is 19 residues. CDR1 is MDHEN and CDR2 is SYDVKM in the germline V gene. The CDR3 DNA sequence: TGTTCAACACACCGGGGGCAAGACACCCGATTTTATAGCAATCAGCCCCAGCATTTT. Its protein is CSTHRGQDTRFYSNQPQHF.

In DNA, the CDR3 is TGCAGTGCTATCCCGGGGAGGGTCACAGATACGCAGTATTTT. Residues: CSAIPGRVTDTQYF. The genes are TRBV20-1 and TRBJ2-3, with 7 bases aligning to TRBD2. Losses at the gene ends were 4 bases for V and 2 bases for J; bases not matched to a gene: 6. Germline V gene sequence: CDR1 DFQATT, CDR2 SNEGSKA (reference sequence). The CDR3 is made up of 14 amino acids.

The V call is TRBV5-8, the J call TRBJ1-1; TRBD1 matches 10 bases. The CDR3 covers 16 residues. The germline gives CDR1 SGHTS, CDR2 YDEGEE. With 3 bases clipped from V and 0 bases from J, the junction kept 5 bases outside the gene matches. As DNA, the CDR3 is TGTGCCAGCAGCTCCGGGACAGGGGTCATGAACACTGAAGCTTTCTTT. This sequence encodes CASSSGTGVMNTEAFF.

The chain recombines TRBV9 with TRBJ2-2; TRBD1 matches 7 bases. V shed 0 bases and J 3 bases; nucleotides not matched to a gene: 2. Germline V gene sequence: CDR1 SGDLS, CDR2 YYNGEE. There are 15 residues in the CDR3. The CDR3 DNA sequence: TGTGCCAGCAGCGTAGGGACAGGATACACCGGGGAGCTGTTTTTT. This gives the protein CASSVGTGYTGELFF.

This clonotype was seen a single time. The chain employs TRBV7-2 and TRBJ1-5, with D uncertain. This CDR3 comprises 13 residues. Germline V gene data show CDR1 as SGHTA and CDR2 as FQGNSA. The ends were cut back, 1 base at V and 6 bases at J, with 7 bases in the middle. CDR3 sequence: CASSLGRGQPQHF. DNA for the CDR3: TGTGCCAGCAGCTTAGGTCGGGGTCAGCCCCAGCATTTT.

As for this clonotype: A junction boundary mismatches the germline segment, possibly from a read error. The gene calls are TRBV5-3 and TRBJ2-2, with 8 bases fitting TRBD2. TRBV5-3 is designated an ORF whose function remains uncertain. This CDR3 has 15 amino acids. The DNA for the CDR3 is TGTGCCAGCAGCTCAACGGGGGGGCGGCCCGGGGAGCTGTTTTTT. Protein product: CASSSTGGRPGELFF.

This chain uses TRBV2 with TRBJ2-5; D is uncertain. The CDR3 spans 11 residues. Germline lookup yields CDR1 SNHLY and CDR2 FYNNEI. Trimming removed 6 bases at V and 5 bases at J, with 7 bases between. Here the CDR3 reads CASSPRETQYF. As DNA, the CDR3 is TGTGCCAGCAGCCCCCGTGAGACCCAGTACTTC.

The V and J genes are TRBV5-5 and TRBJ2-7; D is perhaps TRBD2 (6 bases). The CDR3 loop spans 15 amino acids. V dropped 0 bases and J dropped 2 bases, with 12 bases sitting between them. Per germline, CDR1 SGHKS and CDR2 YYEKEE (reference sequence). As DNA, the CDR3 is TGTGCCAGCAGCTTGGTGGGGGACTCTACCTACGAGCAGTACTTC. Its translation is CASSLVGDSTYEQYF.

This clonotype was seen a single time. The chain has TRBV3-1 and TRBJ2-7; 7 positions agree with TRBD1. J was trimmed by 6 bases and V by 6 bases; bases with no gene match: 5. Germline V gene lookup returns CDR1 LGHDT and CDR2 YNNKEL (reference sequence). The CDR3 runs 12 residues. CDR3 region: CASRYPGGEQYF. The CDR3 DNA is TGTGCCAGCAGGTACCCAGGGGGCGAGCAGTACTTC.

This clonotype has just one count. V gene TRBV6-2 or TRBV6-3 combines with J gene TRBJ2-5; a possible D gene is TRBD2 (5 bases). Trimming left V 5 bases short and J 7 bases short, with 17 bases between. The CDR3 runs 14 residues. CDR1 MNHEY and CDR2 SVGEGT come from the germline V gene. CDR3 DNA: TGTGCCAGCAGTGAAGTCGGAGGATACGGGACCCAGTACTTC. Translation gives CASSEVGGYGTQYF.

The chain employs TRBV18 and TRBJ2-7; perhaps TRBD2 as D (6 bases). Germline V gives CDR1 KGHSH, CDR2 LQKENI. Trimming took off 4 bases at V and 2 bases at J, with 12 bases between the two ends. The CDR3 contains 14 residues. CDR3 protein: CASSLGRGTYEQYF. The CDR3 nucleotides are TGTGCCAGCTCACTAGGACGGGGGACCTACGAGCAGTACTTC.

The rearrangement links TRBV7-2 to TRBJ1-5; D gene unclear. This CDR3 region has 14 residues. Germline V gene data show CDR1 as SGHTA and CDR2 as FQGNSA. V dropped 5 bases and J dropped 6 bases, with 14 bases sitting between them. The CDR3 bases are TGTGCCAGCAGCCACCCTGATGGCGGTCAGCCCCAGCATTTT. Its translation: CASSHPDGGQPQHF.

The chain has TRBV5-1 and TRBJ2-3; a possible D gene is TRBD1 (6 bases). Trimming removed 7 bases at V and 1 base at J, with 16 bases between. CDR3 length: 15 amino acids. CDR1 and CDR2 from the germline V gene are SGHRS and YFSETQ. The CDR3 sequence is CASYLTGMGTDTQYF. The CDR3 DNA is TGCGCCAGCTATCTAACAGGGATGGGCACAGATACGCAGTATTTT. The full variable domain, completed using reference TRBV5-1 and TRBJ2-3, is KAGVTQTPRYLIKTRGQQVTLSCSPISGHRSVSWYQQTPGQGLQFLFEYFSETQRNKGNFPGRFSGRQFSNSRSEMNVSTLELGDSALYLCASYLTGMGTDTQYFGPGTRLTVL.

CDR3 loop: CASSLTLSGANVLTF. CDR3 bases: TGTGCCAGCAGTTTGACACTGTCTGGGGCCAACGTCCTGACTTTC. The chain uses TRBV27 and TRBJ2-6; D unresolved. The CDR3 loop spans 15 amino acids. The V gene lost 3 bases and the J gene lost 1 base, with 7 bases spanning the gap. Germline V gene lookup returns CDR1 MNHEY and CDR2 SMNVEV (reference sequence).

The rearrangement links TRBV28 to TRBJ1-2; weak D call: TRBD1 (6 bases). Trimming took 10 bases from V and 1 from J, leaving 10 bases between them. The CDR3 is 12 amino acids. Germline assignment: CDR1 MDHEN and CDR2 SYDVKM. The CDR3: CATEGGNYGYTF. CDR3 DNA: TGTGCCACCGAGGGGGGTAACTATGGCTACACCTTC.

The chain is built from TRBV12-3 or TRBV12-4 and TRBJ1-6; D unclear. The length of the CDR3 is 12 residues. Trimming took off 6 bases at V and 5 bases at J, with 5 bases between the two ends. The CDR3 spells CASSRNNSPLHF. The CDR3 nucleotides are TGTGCCAGCAGCCGGAATAATTCACCCCTCCACTTT.